The source of this T cell receptor (beta chain) is a study of blood T cell repertoires in COVID-19 (TCRdb year 2020). Broadly, across the study: Samples from collaborators originated in the United States, Italy and Spain and spanned both the acute and convalescent phases of COVID-19. The prospective study material was composed of cDNA or gDNA derived from T cells, B-cell-depleted T cells, or PBMCs. The dataset comprised deeply sampled blood TCRbeta repertoires from subjects exposed to, actively infected with, or recovered from COVID-19. A freely available public database, intended as a resource for researchers studying the immune response to SARS-CoV-2, is where the repertoires were released. The samples were drawn from two sources: the first 160 participants of the ongoing ImmuneRACE study, and fewer than 1,500 subjects contributed by 6 global collaborators. A de-identified subject ID, COVID-19 status, age in years and sex were almost always included in the sample metadata. Where HLA class I and class II types were available, the types were taken from metadata supplied by the sample provider, not from assay-based typing.

On this clone: Its antigen has not been determined. No much larger clone is present one base from it, and per-base qualities are unavailable.

The CDR3 runs 14 amino acids, cysteine and phenylalanine included. CDR3 DNA is the only sequence kept; it has 42 bases, read in frame from the first base. The germline V gene specifies SNHLY as CDR1 and FYNNEI as CDR2. V loses 4 bases at its end and J loses 6 bases; junction bases beyond the gene matches: 6. Broad study findings and their caveats: The quantity of clinical and demographic metadata differed by source and by participant and was supplied without curation.

Whole blood was collected in K2EDTA tubes by collaborating institutions according to the institutions' own protocols. For TCRbeta analysis, collaborators shipped samples in one of three forms: frozen whole blood, isolated PBMCs, or DNA extracted from either of those sample types. The immunoSEQ Assay, a bias-controlled multiplex PCR, was used to amplify TCRbeta CDR3 regions from genomic DNA. Per the original workflow: The number of nucleated cells in each sample was estimated by amplification of reference gene primers within the assay. Sequence reads were collapsed and filtered to measure the absolute abundance of every unique TCRbeta CDR3 rearrangement. For each sample, productive Simpson clonality was calculated as the square root of Simpson's diversity index across productive rearrangements. Not all clones reach the TCRdb copy of this immuneACCESS table, which keeps in-frame sequences only. Checked studies attribute under half of the gap to unresolved V genes and leave the rest unexplained. V and J calls and clone size are those listed in that table; D and trimming were worked out from the DNA. The sample profile shows some 260,000 clones; about 85% of them were found once. 3% of the sample is taken by the ten largest.

The TCR sequence derives from a man aged 18 to 30 with active or convalescent COVID-19. Sequencing input: peripheral blood. The chain uses TRBV2 and TRBJ2-1, with TRBD1 matching 7 junction bases. The base sequence is TGTGCCAGCAGTGCAGGGGGAAGGACCAATGAGCAGTTCTTC. This encodes CASSAGGRTNEQFF.